This TCR beta chain was recorded in a study of OX40 agonist ivuxolimab in advanced cancers. Study background: Patients were 82.7% male with ages roughly 20 to 90, mean about 65. General study findings and limits: Some nonresponders likewise displayed low normalized T-cell clonal expansion. CD8+ T cells (on average) carried more expanded clones than CD4+ T cells.

Repertoires were generated with immunoSEQ multiplex PCR, while TCRdb's copy carries only in-frame clones and drops some. The profile shows 90,000 to 120,000 clones, about 91% of them singletons. V shed 0 bases, J shed 4 bases, and the junction held 13 bases outside the gene matches. Germline values: CDR1 SGHRS, CDR2 YFSETQ. The CDR3 totals 19 residues. About this clone itself: The antigen remains undetermined.

Sequenced here: CD4+ or CD8+ T cells sorted from blood, sampled in a trial of the OX40 agonist ivuxolimab. The rearrangement uses TRBV5-1 and TRBJ2-7; 13 bases map to TRBD2. This receptor was identified in an adult with an advanced solid tumor such as melanoma, head and neck, liver or kidney cancer. CDR3 loop: CASSLGRPGLAGKGYEQYF. The CDR3 nucleotides read TGCGCCAGCAGCTTGGGGCGGCCGGGACTAGCGGGAAAAGGGTACGAGCAGTACTTC.